These T cell receptor beta chains were read from a single sample in a study of blood T cell repertoires in COVID-19. The table came from immunoSEQ multiplex PCR; TCRdb's copy has only in-frame clones and leaves some out. The sample lists about 31,000 clones, about 90% occurring once. The sample taken for sequencing was peripheral blood. The receptors come from a woman aged 35 to 49 with active or convalescent COVID-19. The CDR3 runs from the conserved cysteine through the conserved F or W. D genes are given only for firm matches. Size values are once, few and many counts, or a class for expanded clones, and some rows have none.

TGTGCCAGCAGTTATAGTCTGAACACTGAAGCTTTCTTT	CASSYSLNTEAFF	TRBJ1-1	-	TRBV13	-
TGTGCCAGCAGCTGGGGGGGATCGAGCAATCAGCCCCAGCATTTT	CASSWGGSSNQPQHF	TRBJ1-5	few	TRBV5-4	-
TGTGCCAGCAGCTTAGGCCTAACCGGTTACAATGAGCAGTTCTTC	CASSLGLTGYNEQFF	TRBJ2-1	-	TRBV11-3	-
TGCGCCAGCAGCTTGCCCCAGGGTCTGAACACCGGGGAGCTGTTTTTT	CASSLPQGLNTGELFF	TRBJ2-2	-	TRBV5-1	-
TGCGCCAGCAGCTTGGGGACTAGCGGCTACGAGCAGTACTTC	CASSLGTSGYEQYF	TRBJ2-7	-	TRBV5-1	TRBD2
TGTGCCAGCAGCTTAGCAGGGGGAGGGGATCAGCCCCAGCATTTT	CASSLAGGGDQPQHF	TRBJ1-5	few	TRBV7-2	-
TGTGCCAGCAGCCGCGGGACAGGGGGTAACTACGAGCAGTACTTC	CASSRGTGGNYEQYF	TRBJ2-7	-	TRBV3-1/TRBV3-2	TRBD1
TGTGCCAGCAGTGAAATGGCTAGTACGGTCAATGAGCAGTTCTTC	CASSEMASTVNEQFF	TRBJ2-1	-	TRBV6-1	-
TGTGCCAGCAGTGCCCGAGTAGGAGGAGATCAGCCCCAGCATTTT	CASSARVGGDQPQHF	TRBJ1-5	-	TRBV6-4	-
TGTGCCAGCAGGGCCCCAGGGACAGGGTTAACCTTC	CASRAPGTGLTF	TRBJ1-2	-	TRBV3-1/TRBV3-2	TRBD1
TGTGCCAGCAGTCCTCGACAGGTTTTTGGCGGCTACACCTTC	CASSPRQVFGGYTF	TRBJ1-2	-	TRBV27	-
TGTGCCAGCAGTTACCCGGGACTAGCGGGTGACTACGAGCAGTACTTC	CASSYPGLAGDYEQYF	TRBJ2-7	-	TRBV6-5	TRBD2
TGTGCCAGTAGTATTAACGCGAATTCACCCCTCCACTTT	CASSINANSPLHF	TRBJ1-6	-	TRBV19	-
TGTGCCAGCAGCTATGGGACACGCGAGCAGTACTTC	CASSYGTREQYF	TRBJ2-7	-	TRBV13	-
TGTGCCAGCAGCTTCAGGGGTACTAACTATGGCTACACCTTC	CASSFRGTNYGYTF	TRBJ1-2	-	TRBV5-4	-
TGTGCCAGTAGTAGGGACAGGGTTGGAGCTAACTATGGCTACACCTTC	CASSRDRVGANYGYTF	TRBJ1-2	-	TRBV19	TRBD1
TGTGCCAGCAGCCAAGACCAGGGCCCCTGGGGGGGGCAGTACTTC	CASSQDQGPWGGQYF	TRBJ2-7	-	TRBV3-1/TRBV3-2	TRBD2
TGTGCCAGCAGTGACCCCGGAAGGCCGGGCACTGAAGCTTTCTTT	CASSDPGRPGTEAFF	TRBJ1-1	-	TRBV2	-
TGTGCCAGCAGCCCCACATGGAGTCCCGGAAACACCATATATTTT	CASSPTWSPGNTIYF	TRBJ1-3	-	TRBV9	-